This T cell receptor (beta chain) appears in the sequencing data of a study of blood T cell repertoires in COVID-19. Looking at the study overall: In each case, the material was cDNA or gDNA derived from T cells, B-cell-depleted T cells, or PBMCs.

Per the original data handling: Using reference gene primer amplification, nucleated cell counts were estimated. Generated by immunoSEQ multiplex PCR, the TCRdb table keeps only in-frame clones and is missing some. From that table come the V and J calls and clone size; the DNA was used to work out D and trimming. This table has some 47,000 clones, around 87% appearing once. Trimming cost V 0 bases and J 6 bases, with 9 bases left between them. In germline, CDR1 is GTSNPN, CDR2 SVGIG (reference sequence). The CDR3 length is 13 residues. This chain links TRBV30 with TRBJ1-5; no definite D call. The specimen was peripheral blood. This TCR derives from a woman older than 75 in a cohort sampled during active or convalescent COVID-19. CDR3 loop: CAWSVLGGQPQHF. In DNA form, the CDR3 reads TGTGCCTGGAGTGTACTGGGAGGTCAGCCCCAGCATTTT.